This T cell receptor (beta chain) was captured by sequencing in a study of T cell changes during pregnancy in multiple sclerosis. The repertoire was sequenced with immunoSEQ multiplex PCR; TCRdb's copy has only in-frame clones and lacks some. The sample holds 55,000 to 75,000 clones, 91% seen once. The CDR3 contains 15 residues. With 4 bases removed from V and 0 bases from J, the gap between germline ends came to 11 bases. Per the germline V gene, CDR1 is SGHDT and CDR2 is YYEEEE. The chain is built from TRBV5-6 and TRBJ1-5, with a weak D call TRBD1 (6 bases). The sequence was collected from a female donor in good health, enrolled as a control in a pregnancy study. Sequencing was performed on peripheral blood, taken after pregnancy. CDR3 region: CASSHQGNSNQPQHF. Here the CDR3 DNA reads TGTGCCAGCAGCCATCAGGGGAATAGCAATCAGCCCCAGCATTTT.